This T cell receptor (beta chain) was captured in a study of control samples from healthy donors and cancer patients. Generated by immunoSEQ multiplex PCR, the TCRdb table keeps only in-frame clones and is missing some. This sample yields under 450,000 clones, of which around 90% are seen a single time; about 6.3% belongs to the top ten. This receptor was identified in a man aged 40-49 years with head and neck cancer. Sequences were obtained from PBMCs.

This chain's CDR3 is CASSLWDYSNQPQHF. CDR3 nucleotides: TGTGCCAGCAGTTTATGGGATTATAGCAATCAGCCCCAGCATTTT. The chain has TRBV28 and TRBJ1-5; D is ambiguous. The CDR3 has 15 amino acids. CDR1 and CDR2 (germline): MDHEN, SYDVKM. Trimming took 0 bases from V and 0 from J, leaving 6 bases between them. Filled out from reference TRBV28 and TRBJ1-5, the complete variable domain reads DVKVTQSSRYLVKRTGEKVFLECVQDMDHENMFWYRQDPGLGLRLIYFSYDVKMKEKGDIPEGYSVSREKKERFSLILESASTNQTSMYLCASSLWDYSNQPQHFGDGTRLSIL.